This T cell receptor (beta chain) is from a study of shared clonotypes between healthy human individuals. General study findings and limits: For naive CD4 cells, roughly 5% of clonotypes were shared across a handful of donors.

Sequencing was performed with immunoSEQ multiplex PCR; in TCRdb, only in-frame clones are kept and a portion is missing. The sample yields a few million clones, 93% seen once. Germline V gene lookup returns CDR1 SGHAT and CDR2 FQNNGV. Trimming pared 1 base from V and 1 base from J, leaving 14 bases between. The CDR3 is made up of 17 amino acids. Turning to this clone: As yet, its antigen is unknown.

This receptor was obtained from a young man in good health. Some clones in this sample may be carry-over from other donors' samples. The specimen sequenced was naive CD4+ T cells from PBMCs. Subset of the sample: CD45RA+ positively selected. V and J are TRBV11-2 and TRBJ1-5; no reliable D call. CDR3 sequence: CASSLGSDGLSNQPQHF. For the CDR3, the DNA is TGTGCCAGCAGCTTAGGATCGGACGGATTAAGCAATCAGCCCCAGCATTTT.